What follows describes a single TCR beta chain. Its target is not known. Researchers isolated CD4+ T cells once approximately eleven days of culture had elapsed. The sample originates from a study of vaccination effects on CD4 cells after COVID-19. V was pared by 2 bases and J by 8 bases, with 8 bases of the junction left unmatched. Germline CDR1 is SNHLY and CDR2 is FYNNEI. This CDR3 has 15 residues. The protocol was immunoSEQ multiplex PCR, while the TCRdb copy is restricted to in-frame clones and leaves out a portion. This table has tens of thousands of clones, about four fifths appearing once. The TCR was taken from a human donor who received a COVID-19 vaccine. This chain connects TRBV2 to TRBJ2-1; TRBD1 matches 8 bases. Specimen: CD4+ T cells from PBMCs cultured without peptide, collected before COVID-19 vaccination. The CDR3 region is CASSEQGASIDEQFF. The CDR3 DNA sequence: TGTGCCAGCAGTGAACAGGGGGCTAGTATCGATGAGCAGTTCTTC.